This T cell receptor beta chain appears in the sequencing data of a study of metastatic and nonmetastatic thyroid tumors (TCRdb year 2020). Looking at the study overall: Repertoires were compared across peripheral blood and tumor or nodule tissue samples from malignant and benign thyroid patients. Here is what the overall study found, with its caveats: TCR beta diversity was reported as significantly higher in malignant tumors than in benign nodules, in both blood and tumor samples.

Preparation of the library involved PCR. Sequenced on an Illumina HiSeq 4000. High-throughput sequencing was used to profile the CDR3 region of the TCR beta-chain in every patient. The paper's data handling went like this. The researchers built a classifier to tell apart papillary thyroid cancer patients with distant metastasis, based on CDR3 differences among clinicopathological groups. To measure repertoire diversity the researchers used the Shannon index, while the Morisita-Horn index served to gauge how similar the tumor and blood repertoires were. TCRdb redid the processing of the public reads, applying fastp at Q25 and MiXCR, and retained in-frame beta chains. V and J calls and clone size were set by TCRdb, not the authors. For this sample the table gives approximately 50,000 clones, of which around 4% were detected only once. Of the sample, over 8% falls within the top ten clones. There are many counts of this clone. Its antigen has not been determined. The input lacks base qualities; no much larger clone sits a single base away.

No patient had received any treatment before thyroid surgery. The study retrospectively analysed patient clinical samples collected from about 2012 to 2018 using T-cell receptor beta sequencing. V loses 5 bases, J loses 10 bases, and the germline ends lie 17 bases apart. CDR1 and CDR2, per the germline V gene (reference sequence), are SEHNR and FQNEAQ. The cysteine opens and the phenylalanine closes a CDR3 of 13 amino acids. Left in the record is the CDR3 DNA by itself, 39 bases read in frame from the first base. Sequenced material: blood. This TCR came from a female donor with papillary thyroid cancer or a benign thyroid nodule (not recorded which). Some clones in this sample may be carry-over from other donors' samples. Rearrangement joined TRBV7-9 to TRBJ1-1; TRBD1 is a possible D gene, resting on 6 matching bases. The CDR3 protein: CASSPTSQGTAFF. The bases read TGTGCCAGCAGCCCAACCTCACAGGGAACAGCTTTCTTT.